Included here is one T cell receptor (beta chain) sequence, with context. Its antigen is not known. The CDR3 is made up of 16 amino acids. CDR1 and CDR2 from the germline V gene are SEHNR and FQNEAQ (reference sequence). Trimming at V came to 5 bases and at J to 4 bases, leaving 4 bases not matched to a gene. The data derive from a study of T-cell memory formation after mild COVID-19. Across the whole study: Across donors, TCR clusters were largely donor specific. Study-level points and caveats: CD4/CD8 balance characterized clones contracting day 15 to 85, and CD4+ skew characterized later expanders. Mainly CM and EM harbored the contracting CD4+ clones; mainly EMRA harbored the CD8+ ones.

Amplification by 5'RACE using constant-segment primers produced TCR alpha and TCR beta cDNA libraries that carried sample barcodes and UMIs. TCRdb passed the 5' RACE reads through MiXCR, listing each CDR3 protein once. The sample includes under 550,000 distinct CDR3 sequences, 15% to 20% seen only once; the top ten take around 12%. The chain links TRBV7-9 to TRBJ2-2; 13 bases are a match to TRBD2. Sequencing used PBMCs or a T cell subset sorted from them (not recorded which). The sequence came from an adult woman who had mild COVID-19 (a few samples of this study predate the infection). Cell type and time point are not known. The CDR3 sequence: CASSARLAGGTGELFF. CDR3 bases: TGTGCCAGCAGCGCAAGACTAGCGGGAGGCACCGGGGAGCTGTTTTTT.